This TCR beta chain stems from a study of regulatory T cells in long-lasting Graves disease (dated by TCRdb to the early 2020s). Study-level background: Antithyroid drugs had been taken for less than 3 months by newly diagnosed Graves' disease patients. Patients with persistent Graves' disease were compared with patients with newly diagnosed Graves' disease using TCR sequencing and RNA sequencing of peripheral blood. TCR sequencing covered about 13 persistent and some 20 newly diagnosed Graves' disease patients, about 35 samples in total. The study was conducted in China and was registered as a clinical trial. Results the study describes overall, beyond this receptor: The study examined only peripheral blood because the primary lesion, thyroid tissue, could not be accessed. Compared with newly diagnosed patients, persistent Graves' disease patients had lower TCR Shannon entropy and fewer highly expanded clones, which suggests clonal expansion. Sequencing and analysis were limited to the TCR beta chain. The small sample size was acknowledged by the authors as a limitation that may reduce accuracy. Patients with persistent disease shared more public clonotypes (around 2,500) than newly diagnosed patients did (about 1,000).

Libraries were constructed by multiplex PCR. Sequenced using an Illumina HiSeq 4000. To build TCR beta libraries, CDR3 regions were amplified by Arm-PCR using iRepertoire HTBI primers. Before sequencing, the PCR products underwent gel purification. Concerning the study's data processing: Gene usage analysis of CDR3 amino acid clonotypes relied on the 60 or so TRBV and 14 TRBJ segments identified across samples. COPE and FqMerger were used to merge filtered high-quality paired reads into contigs. Contigs were aligned with BLAST to IMGT TRBV, TRBD and TRBJ reference genes, and CDR3 was defined per IMGT. Highly expanded clones were defined as clonotypes with a frequency above 0.1%. Shannon entropy served as the measure of repertoire diversity, while the Gini coefficient captured V-J evenness. A clonotype was considered public if more than one individual shared it. TCRdb's own reprocessing of the public reads used fastp at Q25 and MiXCR and kept productive beta chains. When rows share a CDR3 protein, they turn into one entry using the most common DNA and genes. TCRdb's processing, not the study's, gives the V and J calls here. The sample table lists roughly 520,000 distinct CDR3 sequences, around 12% of them with a count of one. Approximately 9.6% of the sample is taken by the ten largest.

The time point label on this specimen signifies: newly diagnosed GD, antithyroid drugs for less than 3 months. For both TCR sequencing and RNA sequencing, RNA was extracted from PBMCs in TRIzol. The diagnosis of Graves' disease was made according to American Thyroid Association guidelines. Recruitment of patients was carried out at an endocrinology department in Xi'an, China. Each patient gave 7.5 to 10 milliliters of peripheral blood, collected in an EDTA anticoagulant tube. Ficoll Paque Plus density gradient separation was used to isolate PBMCs, and no further T cell sorting was done. RNA quality was checked with an Agilent 2100 Bioanalyzer and agarose gel, and concentration with a NanoDrop 2000. Remarks on this clonotype: No cognate antigen has been identified for it. It has no much larger one-base neighbor in the sample; base qualities were not kept.

This sample also appeared in a second study, on T cells in Graves' hyperthyroidism and ophthalmopathy. Drawing on the second study: Stable Graves' hyperthyroidism was defined as no progression to ophthalmopathy during 18 months of follow-up. Hyperthyroidism patients were newly diagnosed, had a disease duration of under 2 months, and were aged 18 to 65 years. Exclusion was applied to patients with uncontrolled infections, other autoimmune diseases, pregnancy or lactation. Diagnoses were established on the basis of clinical symptoms, serum thyroxine and TRAb, thyroid ultrasound, and orbital computed tomography. The TCR CDR3 was subjected to a first round of RT-PCR using the HTBI primer set and the Qiagen OneStep RT-PCR kit. Blood samples also contained most of the expanded thyroid clonotypes (frequency above 0.001), which suggests that blood repertoires may reflect thyroid immune responses. A 13 V-J signature model separated ophthalmopathy from stable hyperthyroidism, with around 88% sensitivity and about 81% specificity in cross-validation and 80%/75% in testing. In validation, progression to ophthalmopathy was predicted by the model with 55% to 71% sensitivity and 72% to 80% specificity, a median of about 6.8 months before onset. TCR V-J signatures able to tell the groups apart were searched for in a discovery cohort of 100 patients, of whom fewer than 45 had Graves' ophthalmopathy and roughly 59 had stable Graves' hyperthyroidism. Whether ophthalmopathy could be predicted prospectively was tested in an independent validation cohort made up of 18 hyperthyroidism patients plus 17 patients who later progressed to ophthalmopathy. For training and testing, the 100 or so patients in the discovery cohort were randomly divided in a 7:3 ratio. Thyroid tissue and blood T-cell repertoires from six or seven Graves' hyperthyroidism patients were also compared in the study. Following sampling, methimazole starting at 30 mg daily was given to hyperthyroidism patients, and high-dose intravenous methylprednisolone was given to ophthalmopathy patients. Libraries were constructed in a second round of multiplex PCR, after which size selection and purification were performed. The libraries were sequenced on an Illumina HiSeq2000 using paired-end 100 bp reads. Raw data were processed with SOAPnuke, discarding reads with adapters, uncalled bases, mean Phred below 15, or no exact constant-primer or identifier match. High-quality paired reads were merged with COPE v1.2.5, and unique nucleotide sequences were defined as clonotypes. Clonotypes were aligned to IMGT TRBV, TRBD and TRBJ reference segments using MiTCR v1.1. Analysis was restricted to V-J combinations with a frequency above 0.0001, which covered roughly 99% of repertoires. A TCS score was defined as the ratio of F50 (clonal expansion) to E x V (chaos), with BLOSUM62-based TCRdist applied between CDR3 peptides within each V-J. Welch's t-statistics and random forest reduced fewer than 600 V-J features to roughly 13, which were used in a naive Bayes classifier (R e1071). No statistical method was used to set the sample size in advance, and investigators knew the group allocation. The paper reports TCR Vbeta CDR3 sequencing of approximately 140 peripheral blood samples: around 45 ophthalmopathy, fewer than 80 hyperthyroidism and approximately 17 progressor patients.

This sequence was found in a woman aged 30 to 39 with Graves disease. Donor details come from another sample of the same person, matched by shared clones. This specimen was peripheral blood mononuclear cells (PBMCs), taken at new diagnosis, from a patient treated with antithyroid drugs.

In nucleotide form, the sequence is TGTGCCAGCAGCTTAAGGGATTCGGATGGCTACACCTTC. Its translation is CASSLRDSDGYTF. The sequence is built from TRBV7-9 and TRBJ1-2, with the D gene too uncertain to name. CDR3 length: 13 amino acids, cysteine to phenylalanine. CDR3 DNA is the only sequence kept; it has 39 bases, read in frame from the first base. CDR1 and CDR2, per the germline V gene (reference sequence), are SEHNR and FQNEAQ. The V and J ends are trimmed by 2 bases and 6 bases, leaving 10 bases between them.